This TCR beta chain was profiled in a study of early T cells in non-severe SARS-CoV-2 infection. The wider study: Chains were unpaired, as sequencing was done on bulk RNA from unsorted whole blood. The study's findings and limits: VDJdb matching, biased toward anti-spike CD8 responses, missed private and CD4 specificities.

Trimming at V came to 9 bases and at J to 5 bases, leaving 8 bases not matched to a gene. The CDR3 has 14 residues. CDR1 is MNHNS, CDR2 SASEGT, per germline. As part of library construction, unique molecular identifiers were attached to individual cDNA molecules. TCRdb reprocessed the 5' RACE reads via MiXCR and lists one record per CDR3 protein. The sample has 25,000 to 30,000 distinct CDR3 sequences, roughly 4.5% seen once. The table lists this clonotype with many counts. Its antigen is unknown. The J gene is TRBJ2-7, the V gene TRBV6-1; 12 bases are shared with TRBD1. The sequenced sample consisted of whole blood. The TCR comes from an adult who was a healthcare worker with PCR-confirmed SARS-CoV-2 infection or an uninfected control (not recorded which). The CDR3 sequence is CASDPGQGADEQYF. The DNA of the CDR3 is TGTGCCAGTGACCCGGGACAGGGGGCCGACGAGCAGTACTTC.